This T cell receptor (beta chain) was captured in a study of blood T cell repertoires in COVID-19. Measured with immunoSEQ multiplex PCR; TCRdb has only the in-frame clones, and not every one. Among fewer than 350,000 clones, almost 90% were seen once, and the ten largest hold approximately 0.93%. V lost 2 bases and J lost 5, with 6 bases in between. The length of the CDR3 is 12 residues. In germline, CDR1 is SNHLY, CDR2 FYNNEI. Participants were placed into cohorts based on the clinical history they reported. This TCR derives from a woman aged 30 to 39 who had been exposed to COVID-19. V is TRBV2 and J is TRBJ1-2; D uncertain. The sequenced sample was PBMCs or T cells enriched from blood (not recorded which). CDR3 sequence (DNA): TGTGCCAGCAGTGAAACGGGGTATGGCTACACCTTC. It encodes CASSETGYGYTF.